Below are 30 T cell receptor beta chains sequenced from a single sample in a study of CD8+ T cells in alopecia areata. The treatment is: oral pan-JAK inhibitor, 5-10 mg twice daily. RNA extraction was followed by reverse transcription into cDNA, which acted as the sequencing template. Clones were sequenced by immunoSEQ multiplex PCR, and TCRdb holds only the in-frame ones, with some missing. The sample contains some 150,000 clones, around half of which appear only once. This sample comprised CD8+ T cells sorted from blood, obtained at week 4, from a patient treated with tofacitinib. The receptors shown here come from a human donor with alopecia areata.

This clone was detected a few times. V gene TRBV7-3 combines with J gene TRBJ1-1; D might be TRBD1 (5 bases). The CDR3 sequence is 15 residues long. Trimming took off 5 bases at V and 1 base at J, with 14 bases between the two ends. Per germline, CDR1 SGHTA and CDR2 FQGTGA. The CDR3 protein is CASSPDGAGNTEAFF. The DNA of the CDR3 is TGTGCCAGCAGCCCCGACGGGGCTGGGAACACTGAAGCTTTCTTT.

The CDR3 is CASSTGLGQPQHF. The CDR3 DNA is TGTGCCAGCAGTACGGGACTAGGGCAGCCCCAGCATTTT. The chain employs TRBV2 and TRBJ1-5, with a tentative D call TRBD1 (5 bases). Trimming pared 5 bases from V and 7 bases from J, leaving 12 bases between. The CDR3 spans 13 residues. Germline V gives CDR1 SNHLY, CDR2 FYNNEI.

The rearrangement uses TRBV15 and TRBJ1-6; 7 bases are shared with TRBD1. This CDR3 comprises 15 residues. Germline V gene sequence: CDR1 LNHNV, CDR2 YYDKDF (reference sequence). V was pared by 0 bases and J by 11 bases, with 7 bases of the junction left unmatched. CDR3 coding DNA: TGTGCCACCAGCAGAGAGACAGGGAGACGCCCACCCCTCCACTTT. Its translation is CATSRETGRRPPLHF.

The table lists this clone with a few counts. This CDR3 is CASSPGTGRDGYTF. In DNA, the CDR3 is TGTGCCAGCAGCCCTGGGACAGGGAGGGATGGCTACACCTTC. This rearrangement joins TRBV7-9 to TRBJ1-2; 9 positions match TRBD1. CDR1 and CDR2 (germline): SEHNR, FQNEAQ (reference sequence). V shed 5 bases, J shed 6 bases, and the junction held 7 bases outside the gene matches. The CDR3 loop spans 14 amino acids. Using reference TRBV7-9 and TRBJ1-2 for the parts outside the CDR3, the full variable domain is DTGVSQNPRHKITKRGQNVTFRCDPISEHNRLYWYRQTLGQGPEFLTYFQNEAQLEKSRLLSDRFSAERPKGSFSTLEIQRTEQGDSAMYLCASSPGTGRDGYTFGSGTRLTVV.

The chain couples TRBV16 to TRBJ2-4; the D gene is possibly TRBD1 (5 bases). Trimming took 5 bases from V and 3 from J, leaving 17 bases between them. The CDR3 is 16 residues long. Looked up from germline, CDR1 is KGHSY and CDR2 is FQNENV. The CDR3 DNA is TGTGCCAGCAGCGAAATCCGTAGGGGTTTCAAAAACATTCAGTACTTC. Protein sequence: CASSEIRRGFKNIQYF.

This chain connects TRBV19 to TRBJ1-1; unclear D gene. Germline V gives CDR1 LNHDA, CDR2 SQIVND (reference sequence). The germline V and J ends were trimmed by 8 bases and 1 base, with 8 bases remaining between them. CDR3 length equals 12 residues. As DNA, the CDR3 is TGTGCCAGTCAAGAGGAGAACACTGAAGCTTTCTTT. This gives the protein CASQEENTEAFF. The whole variable domain, remainder taken from reference TRBV19 and TRBJ1-1, is DGGITQSPKYLFRKEGQNVTLSCEQNLNHDAMYWYRQDPGQGLRLIYYSQIVNDFQKGDIAEGYSVSREKKESFPLTVTSAQKNPTAFYLCASQEENTEAFFGQGTRLTVV.

This clone was seen once. CDR3 sequence: CSTSGGAGNEQFF. CDR3 DNA sequence: TGCAGCACCAGCGGGGGGGCCGGCAATGAGCAGTTCTTC. The V and J genes are TRBV29-1 and TRBJ2-1; 10 bases fit TRBD2. Germline loops: CDR1 SQVTM, CDR2 ANQGSEA. The CDR3 has 13 amino acids. With 8 bases clipped from V and 6 bases from J, the junction kept 7 bases outside the gene matches.

The rearrangement uses TRBV5-1 and TRBJ1-5; TRBD1 aligns across 8 bases. This CDR3 contains 15 residues. Germline V gives CDR1 SGHRS, CDR2 YFSETQ. Unmatched junction bases numbered 4, after V lost 0 bases and J lost 5 bases. In DNA, the CDR3 is TGCGCCAGCAGCTTGGGAGGGACAGGATATCAGCCCCAGCATTTT. Translation gives CASSLGGTGYQPQHF.

This rearrangement joins TRBV4-1 to TRBJ2-5; 8 bases align to TRBD1. V was pared by 3 bases and J by 5 bases, with 11 bases of the junction left unmatched. The CDR3 extends over 16 amino acids. Germline CDR1 MGHRA, CDR2 YSYEKL. The CDR3 spells CASSHPRGQGEETQYF. The CDR3 DNA is TGCGCCAGCAGCCACCCCCGAGGACAGGGAGAGGAGACCCAGTACTTC.

V is TRBV18 and J is TRBJ1-1; 7 nucleotides agree with TRBD1. The CDR3 is 15 residues long. Germline-derived CDR1 and CDR2 are KGHSH and LQKENI. Trimming at V came to 3 bases and at J to 2 bases, leaving 6 bases not matched to a gene. In DNA, the CDR3 is TGTGCCAGCTCACCGGGACAGCGGGCTAACACTGAAGCTTTCTTT. Translation gives CASSPGQRANTEAFF.

The chain uses TRBV5-6 and TRBJ2-5; D gene ambiguous. The germline V and J ends were trimmed by 6 bases and 7 bases, with 19 bases remaining between them. Germline CDR1 is SGHDT and CDR2 is YYEEEE. The CDR3 spans 14 residues. The CDR3 region is CASIPFGEFVTQYF. The CDR3 DNA reads TGTGCCAGCATCCCGTTTGGGGAATTTGTGACCCAGTACTTC.

The chain joins TRBV5-6 to TRBJ2-7; 9 bases match TRBD1. Germline-derived CDR1 and CDR2 are SGHDT and YYEEEE. The CDR3 is 15 amino acids. With V trimmed by 4 bases and J by 6 bases, 11 bases remained unmatched. The CDR3 is CASSPNPRDRVEQYF. The CDR3 nucleotides are TGTGCCAGCAGCCCAAACCCCCGGGACAGGGTCGAGCAGTACTTC.

This chain uses TRBV5-6 with TRBJ1-2; maybe TRBD1 (5 bases). V gave up 0 bases and J gave up 4 bases, with 13 bases separating them. The germline gives CDR1 SGHDT, CDR2 YYEEEE. CDR3 length: 15 amino acids. CDR3 sequence: CASSLDPGTGYGYTF. In DNA form, the CDR3 reads TGTGCCAGCAGCTTGGATCCGGGGACGGGCTATGGCTACACCTTC.

This clone was counted only a few times. The chain combines TRBV30 with TRBJ1-2; weak D call: TRBD1 (6 bases). Per the germline V gene, CDR1 is GTSNPN and CDR2 is SVGIG (reference sequence). Trimming took off 5 bases at V and 5 bases at J, with 18 bases between the two ends. The CDR3 is 14 residues long. For the CDR3, the DNA is TGTGCCTGGTCCGGGACATCGGCAACATATGGCTACACCTTC. Its protein is CAWSGTSATYGYTF.

The chain joins TRBV7-9 to TRBJ1-2; D remains ambiguous. The germline V and J ends were trimmed by 5 bases and 3 bases, with 10 bases remaining between them. The CDR3 runs to 13 residues. Germline CDR1 and CDR2: SEHNR and FQNEAQ (reference sequence). The CDR3 DNA reads as TGTGCCAGCAGCCCTTTGACGGACTATGGCTACACCTTC. Translated: CASSPLTDYGYTF.

The sample holds a few counts of this clone. The rearrangement uses TRBV19 and TRBJ2-3, with 8 nucleotides matching TRBD1. The CDR3 covers 15 residues. Losses at the gene ends were 5 bases for V and 1 base for J; bases not matched to a gene: 5. Germline values: CDR1 LNHDA, CDR2 SQIVND (reference sequence). The CDR3 region is CASSSTTGGTDTQYF. CDR3 nucleotide sequence: TGTGCCAGTAGTTCTACGACAGGGGGCACAGATACGCAGTATTTT. The full variable domain, rest sourced from reference TRBV19 and TRBJ2-3, is DGGITQSPKYLFRKEGQNVTLSCEQNLNHDAMYWYRQDPGQGLRLIYYSQIVNDFQKGDIAEGYSVSREKKESFPLTVTSAQKNPTAFYLCASSSTTGGTDTQYFGPGTRLTVL.

This clone was counted between two and nine times. The chain recombines TRBV29-1 with TRBJ2-1; 8 bases agree with TRBD1. With V trimmed by 6 bases and J by 3 bases, 7 bases remained unmatched. CDR3 size: 14 residues. Germline assignment: CDR1 SQVTM and CDR2 ANQGSEA. CDR3 sequence (DNA): TGCAGCGTGGAGGGACAGGACTACTACAATGAGCAGTTCTTC. Translating it yields CSVEGQDYYNEQFF.

V is TRBV27 and J is TRBJ1-5; D ambiguous. This CDR3 has 15 amino acids. V was pared by 6 bases and J by 1 base, with 13 bases between. Germline values: CDR1 MNHEY, CDR2 SMNVEV (reference sequence). The CDR3 DNA reads TGTGCCAGCAGCCCAAGCTTGGGAAGCAATCAGCCCCAGCATTTT. As protein: CASSPSLGSNQPQHF.

The V call is TRBV6-6, the J call TRBJ2-3, with D hard to call. Between the trimmed V and J ends, which lost 4 bases and 6 bases, there was a span of 8 bases. This CDR3 is 12 amino acids long. Germline V gene lookup returns CDR1 MNHNY and CDR2 SVGAGI (reference sequence). CDR3: CASSFLDDTQYF. In DNA, the CDR3 is TGTGCCAGCAGTTTTTTGGACGATACGCAGTATTTT.

This clone has a count of ten or more. The V gene is TRBV6-1, the J gene TRBJ2-3; 11 bases are shared with TRBD1. The germline gives CDR1 MNHNS, CDR2 SASEGT. The CDR3 is 14 amino acids. The V gene end was trimmed by 4 bases and the J gene end by 4 bases; junction bases not matched to a gene: 1. CDR3 bases: TGTGCCAGCAGTGGGACAGGGGGCGCAGATACGCAGTATTTT. Its protein product is CASSGTGGADTQYF.

The gene calls are TRBV5-6 and TRBJ2-4, with 12 bases matching TRBD1. In germline, CDR1 is SGHDT, CDR2 YYEEEE. V was pared by 3 bases and J by 7 bases, with 2 bases of the junction left unmatched. The CDR3 sequence is 14 residues long. CDR3 region: CASSWDRGLNIQYF. The CDR3 DNA is TGTGCCAGCAGCTGGGACAGGGGGCTTAACATTCAGTACTTC.

V is TRBV12-5 and J is TRBJ1-5; TRBD1 might be the D (6 bases). The CDR3 covers 14 residues. V shed 6 bases and J shed 3 bases, with 12 bases lying between them. CDR1 LGHNT and CDR2 FRNRAP come from the germline V gene. The CDR3 nucleotides read TGTGCTAGTGGCCCGGGGGCCGACAATCAGCCCCAGCATTTT. Amino acids: CASGPGADNQPQHF.

The chain carries TRBV9 and TRBJ1-2; D is uncertain. Germline V CDR1 and CDR2: SGDLS, YYNGEE. The CDR3 has 16 amino acids. Trimming pared 3 bases from V and 0 bases from J, leaving 15 bases between. CDR3 nucleotide sequence: TGTGCCAGCAGCGCTCCCCTGAGGGAGACTAACTATGGCTACACCTTC. This codes for CASSAPLRETNYGYTF.

This chain links TRBV5-6 with TRBJ2-7, with D perhaps matching TRBD2 (6 bases). This CDR3 comprises 16 residues. V gave up 4 bases and J gave up 0 bases, with 17 bases separating them. The germline gives CDR1 SGHDT, CDR2 YYEEEE. The CDR3 coding sequence is TGTGCCAGCAGCGGGCTTGGGGGGAGAGCCTCCTACGAGCAGTACTTC. This codes for CASSGLGGRASYEQYF.

A few counts support this clone. V and J are TRBV5-6 and TRBJ2-7; 8 bases fit TRBD2. The germline CDR1 and CDR2 sequences are SGHDT and YYEEEE. The CDR3 sequence is 14 residues long. V lost 2 bases and J lost 0; bases outside the gene matches: 1. CDR3 in amino acids: CASSFAGGSYEQYF. The CDR3 DNA reads TGTGCCAGCAGCTTCGCGGGGGGCTCCTACGAGCAGTACTTC.

This clone was seen a handful of times. This chain uses TRBV27 with TRBJ2-1; D is perhaps TRBD2 (5 bases). The CDR3 totals 13 residues. The V gene lost 0 bases and the J gene lost 5 bases, with 5 bases spanning the gap. The germline CDR1 and CDR2 sequences are MNHEY and SMNVEV (reference sequence). In DNA, the CDR3 is TGTGCCAGCAGTTTATCCGGGGACAATGAGCAGTTCTTC. The encoded protein is CASSLSGDNEQFF.

This clone was found a few times. The chain links TRBV23-1 to TRBJ2-5; D unresolved. TRBV23-1 is assigned to the ORF class and has an uncertain function. This CDR3 has 14 residues. With 0 bases removed from V and 4 bases from J, the gap between germline ends came to 9 bases. CDR3 sequence reads: CASSQSRHPETQYF. CDR3 nucleotides: TGCGCCAGCAGTCAATCGCGGCATCCAGAGACCCAGTACTTC.

This clone was seen a handful of times. The J gene is TRBJ1-6, the V gene TRBV9; D not certain. Trimming shortened V by 4 bases and J by 5 bases, and 10 bases separated the two germline ends. Germline lookup yields CDR1 SGDLS and CDR2 YYNGEE. This CDR3 spans 14 amino acids. The CDR3 sequence is CASSLGSDNSPLHF. CDR3 bases: TGTGCCAGCAGCCTGGGGTCGGATAATTCACCCCTCCACTTT. The variable domain in full, completed from reference TRBV9 and TRBJ1-6, reads DSGVTQTPKHLITATGQRVTLRCSPRSGDLSVYWYQQSLDQGLQFLIQYYNGEERAKGNILERFSAQQFPDLHSELNLSSLELGDSALYFCASSLGSDNSPLHFGNGTRLTVT.

The V call is TRBV29-1, the J call TRBJ2-2; no clear D gene. Trimming stripped 2 bases from V and 7 bases from J, with 14 bases between. This CDR3 contains 14 residues. Germline V gene sequence: CDR1 SQVTM, CDR2 ANQGSEA. The CDR3 DNA reads TGCAGCGTTGAAAACCCTGATTGGGACGGGGAGCTGTTTTTT. Translation gives CSVENPDWDGELFF.

This clone was seen more than once but under ten times. The rearrangement joins TRBV10-3 to TRBJ2-7, with 8 bases lining up with TRBD2. The CDR3 has 12 residues. Germline CDR1 reads ENHRY; CDR2 reads SYGVKD. Trimming cost V 10 bases and J 3 bases; bases outside gene matches: 5. The CDR3 sequence: CATGTRDYEQYF. CDR3 nucleotide sequence: TGTGCCACAGGGACTAGAGACTACGAGCAGTACTTC.